Presented here are 25 T cell receptor beta chains from one specimen sequenced in a study of OX40 agonist ivuxolimab in advanced cancers. Library preparation employed the immunoSEQ multiplex PCR assay. The source is immuneACCESS, and TCRdb retained only in-frame sequences with V and J called. Part of the clones is not carried over; for the studies checked, unresolved V genes explain less than half of this, and the remainder is unexplained. The table for this sample lists 60,000 to 65,000 clones; more than 90% of them were counted only once. The ten largest clones add up to roughly 0.56% of the sample. The source was CD4+ or CD8+ T cells sorted from blood, collected in a trial of the OX40 agonist ivuxolimab. The receptors stem from an adult with an advanced solid tumor such as melanoma, head and neck, liver or kidney cancer.

The J gene is TRBJ2-2, the V gene TRBV7-2; 7 positions agree with TRBD2. V lost 3 bases to trimming and J lost 4 bases; unmatched junction nucleotides: 11. Germline CDR1 is SGHTA and CDR2 is FQGNSA. The CDR3 runs to 17 residues. DNA of the CDR3: TGTGCCAGCAGCTTGGGGCCCCGGGGGAGGGCCACCGGGGAGCTGTTTTTT. Protein: CASSLGPRGRATGELFF.

The genes are TRBV19 and TRBJ2-4, with TRBD2 as a possible D gene (6 bases). V lost 1 base to trimming and J lost 3 bases, with 13 bases between them. Germline assignment: CDR1 LNHDA and CDR2 SQIVND (reference sequence). This CDR3 has 16 amino acids. The CDR3 region has the DNA TGTGCCAGTAGTATAGTTGAACGAGCGGGCAAAAACATTCAGTACTTC. It codes for CASSIVERAGKNIQYF.

This clone has just one count. The chain has TRBV5-4 and TRBJ2-7, with 8 bases identical to TRBD2. CDR3 length equals 16 residues. V shed 5 bases, J shed 0 bases, and the junction held 10 bases outside the gene matches. Germline V gene sequence: CDR1 SGHNT, CDR2 YYREEE (reference sequence). The CDR3 spells CASRYGGAINSYEQYF. CDR3 sequence (DNA): TGTGCCAGCAGGTACGGGGGGGCCATAAACTCCTACGAGCAGTACTTC.

V usage is TRBV2 and J usage is TRBJ2-2; 7 bases map to TRBD2. CDR3 length equals 16 residues. Germline values: CDR1 SNHLY, CDR2 FYNNEI. The trim removed 2 bases at V and 6 bases at J, leaving 9 bases unmatched. DNA of the CDR3: TGTGCCAGCAGTGAACAAGGGCCGGGAGGATCCGGGGAGCTGTTTTTT. Translated: CASSEQGPGGSGELFF.

This chain connects TRBV9 to TRBJ2-2, with no clear D. Germline V gene sequence: CDR1 SGDLS, CDR2 YYNGEE. The CDR3 has 14 amino acids. The ends were cut back, 1 base at V and 3 bases at J, with 7 bases in the middle. As DNA, the CDR3 is TGTGCCAGCAGCGTAATCGGTGACACCGGGGAGCTGTTTTTT. Its protein is CASSVIGDTGELFF.

The chain carries TRBV5-8 and TRBJ1-6, with D possibly matching TRBD1 (5 bases). CDR1 SGHTS and CDR2 YDEGEE come from the germline V gene. The V gene lost 0 bases and the J gene lost 7 bases, with 11 bases spanning the gap. This CDR3 region has 15 residues. The CDR3 nucleotides are TGTGCCAGCAGCTTGGATCTGTCAGGGAATTCACCCCTCCACTTT. It codes for CASSLDLSGNSPLHF.

In its sample, this clone was seen once. The chain combines TRBV7-9 with TRBJ2-3; TRBD2 matches 7 bases. Unmatched junction bases numbered 13, after V lost 3 bases and J lost 4 bases. The CDR3 contains 17 residues. Looked up from germline, CDR1 is SEHNR and CDR2 is FQNEAQ (reference sequence). The CDR3 region is CASSLGFGGGRADTQYF. DNA for the CDR3: TGTGCCAGCAGCTTGGGATTCGGGGGAGGGCGCGCAGATACGCAGTATTTT.

The chain employs TRBV4-3 and TRBJ1-5, with D perhaps TRBD1 (5 bases). The CDR3 is 15 amino acids. V lost 7 bases, J lost 5 bases, and 18 bases lay in between. Germline V gene lookup returns CDR1 LGHNA and CDR2 YSLEER. Here the CDR3 DNA reads TGCGCCAGCACCCCGCAGGGAAGGGTGGATCAGCCCCAGCATTTT. Translation: CASTPQGRVDQPQHF.

The chain links TRBV7-5 to TRBJ2-5; no check of the table's D call, TRBD1, against the DNA was made. TRBV7-5 is designated a pseudogene. CDR3 size: 13 residues. The chain's CDR3 is CASSLGQEGTQYF. CDR3 DNA: TGTGCCAGCAGCCTGGGACAGGAAGGGACCCAGTACTTC.

The V gene is TRBV9, the J gene TRBJ2-1; 9 nucleotides agree with TRBD2. The V and J ends lost 2 bases and 2 bases, in that order; junction bases with no gene match: 5. The V gene's germline CDR1 is SGDLS and CDR2 YYNGEE. The CDR3 is 16 amino acids. Written as DNA, the CDR3 is TGTGCCAGCAGCGTCTTCAGCGGGAGGACCTACAATGAGCAGTTCTTC. Amino acid sequence: CASSVFSGRTYNEQFF.

The chain couples TRBV6-5 to TRBJ1-2, with TRBD1 matching 7 bases. The V and J ends lost 6 bases and 1 base, in that order; junction bases with no gene match: 8. CDR1 MNHEY and CDR2 SVGAGI come from the germline V gene. This CDR3 is 15 amino acids long. CDR3 protein: CASRTGFAINYGYTF. The CDR3 nucleotides read TGTGCCAGCAGGACAGGGTTTGCTATTAACTATGGCTACACCTTC.

The chain uses TRBV5-1 and TRBJ2-1; D is perhaps TRBD1 or TRBD2 (5 bases each). CDR1 and CDR2 (germline): SGHRS, YFSETQ. Trimming cost V 0 bases and J 7 bases, with 14 bases left between them. The CDR3 covers 15 residues. The CDR3 region is CASSLVSGTLNEQFF. CDR3 coding DNA: TGCGCCAGCAGCTTGGTTTCCGGGACGCTAAATGAGCAGTTCTTC.

This chain uses TRBV6-1 with TRBJ1-2; D remains unclear. Germline V CDR1 and CDR2: MNHNS, SASEGT. The CDR3 extends over 14 amino acids. V was clipped by 5 bases and J by 4 bases, with 14 bases between them. Here the CDR3 reads CASSPRGRAYGYTF. The CDR3 DNA is TGTGCCAGCAGTCCCAGAGGGCGTGCCTATGGCTACACCTTC.

This chain joins TRBV18 and TRBJ2-3, with 14 bases fitting TRBD2. This CDR3 is built from 17 residues. V lost 1 base to trimming and J lost 1 base; unmatched junction nucleotides: 1. Germline-derived CDR1 and CDR2 are KGHSH and LQKENI. The CDR3 sequence is CASSPRGLAGGTDTQYF. CDR3 coding DNA: TGTGCCAGCTCACCACGGGGACTAGCGGGAGGCACAGATACGCAGTATTTT.

The rearrangement joins TRBV29-1 to TRBJ2-5; the match to TRBD2 covers 9 bases. Germline V CDR1 and CDR2: SQVTM, ANQGSEA. Trimming cost V 6 bases and J 5 bases; bases outside gene matches: 28. CDR3 length equals 20 residues. The CDR3 spells CSVSRAGGHSGGPLRETQYF. The CDR3, as DNA: TGCAGCGTATCCCGGGCCGGGGGACATAGCGGGGGACCCCTCCGGGAGACCCAGTACTTC.

This chain joins TRBV29-1 and TRBJ1-2; D gene ambiguous. The germline V and J ends were trimmed by 4 bases and 3 bases, with 9 bases remaining between them. The CDR3 loop spans 12 amino acids. CDR1 and CDR2 from the germline V gene are SQVTM and ANQGSEA. The CDR3 DNA reads TGCAGCGTTGGGTATAAGGACTATGGCTACACCTTC. This codes for CSVGYKDYGYTF. Full variable domain (missing parts from reference TRBV29-1 and TRBJ1-2): SAVISQKPSRDICQRGTSLTIQCQVDSQVTMMFWYRQQPGQSLTLIATANQGSEATYESGFVIDKFPISRPNLTFSTLTVSNMSPEDSSIYLCSVGYKDYGYTFGSGTRLTVV.

The CDR3 sequence is CASRIQGLNYGYTF. The CDR3 DNA reads as TGTGCCAGCAGGATACAGGGATTGAACTATGGCTACACCTTC. The gene calls are TRBV2 and TRBJ1-2; D perhaps matches TRBD1 (6 bases). CDR3 length equals 14 residues. Germline V lookup: CDR1 SNHLY, CDR2 FYNNEI. V was clipped by 6 bases and J by 2 bases, with 13 bases between them.

The rearrangement uses TRBV9 and TRBJ2-2; D unresolved. Germline V gene sequence: CDR1 SGDLS, CDR2 YYNGEE. The CDR3 length is 14 residues. V was cut by 3 bases and J by 1 base, with 7 bases left in between. In DNA, the CDR3 is TGTGCCAGCAGCGAGACACAGAACACCGGGGAGCTGTTTTTT. Its translation is CASSETQNTGELFF.

This chain links TRBV11-3 with TRBJ2-7; tentatively, D is TRBD1 (6 bases). This CDR3 is built from 13 residues. The V gene's germline CDR1 is SGHNT and CDR2 YENEEA. The V and J ends lost 5 bases and 5 bases respectively, with 13 bases between them. This chain's CDR3 is CASSRYQGNEQYF. The CDR3 bases are TGTGCCAGCAGCCGATACCAGGGGAACGAGCAGTACTTC.

The chain uses TRBV6-6 and TRBJ2-2; 7 bases agree with TRBD1. Unmatched junction bases numbered 3, after V lost 9 bases and J lost 2 bases. Looked up from germline, CDR1 is MNHNY and CDR2 is SVGAGI (reference sequence). The CDR3 is 13 residues long. The CDR3: CASWDRNTGELFF. DNA for the CDR3: TGTGCCAGTTGGGACAGAAACACCGGGGAGCTGTTTTTT.

The chain carries TRBV6-5 and TRBJ1-3; D not resolved. The CDR3 spans 14 residues. V shed 5 bases and J shed 0 bases, with 8 bases lying between them. CDR1 MNHEY and CDR2 SVGAGI come from the germline V gene. The CDR3 loop is CASSEDYSGNTIYF. CDR3 nucleotides: TGTGCCAGCAGTGAAGACTACTCTGGAAACACCATATATTTT.

CDR3 coding DNA: TGTGCCAGTACCCTAGGGGTTCGACAGACTGAAGCTTTCTTT. It codes for CASTLGVRQTEAFF. The chain joins TRBV19 to TRBJ1-1; tentatively, D is TRBD1 (5 bases). The CDR3 is 14 residues long. The germline V gene encodes CDR1 LNHDA and CDR2 SQIVND (reference sequence). Trimming took 7 bases from V and 5 from J, leaving 17 bases between them. Using reference TRBV19 and TRBJ1-1 for the parts outside the CDR3, the full variable domain is DGGITQSPKYLFRKEGQNVTLSCEQNLNHDAMYWYRQDPGQGLRLIYYSQIVNDFQKGDIAEGYSVSREKKESFPLTVTSAQKNPTAFYLCASTLGVRQTEAFFGQGTRLTVV.

The chain employs TRBV19 and TRBJ1-1; 9 nucleotides align to TRBD1. Germline V gene data show CDR1 as LNHDA and CDR2 as SQIVND (reference sequence). V lost 8 bases and J lost 2; bases outside the gene matches: 6. The CDR3 has 14 residues. CDR3 residues: CASSLQGANTEAFF. The CDR3 DNA is TGTGCCAGTTCACTACAGGGGGCAAACACTGAAGCTTTCTTT.

This sequence joins TRBV25-1 and TRBJ1-2; D is ambiguous. V gave up 4 bases and J gave up 0 bases, with 3 bases separating them. Germline V gene data show CDR1 as MGHDK and CDR2 as SYGVNS. The CDR3 runs 12 residues. The chain's CDR3 is CASSGTNYGYTF. CDR3 nucleotides: TGTGCCAGCAGTGGCACTAACTATGGCTACACCTTC.

The chain uses TRBV7-3 and TRBJ2-1, with D maybe TRBD2 (6 bases). V gave up 5 bases and J gave up 8 bases, with 16 bases separating them. CDR1 and CDR2 (germline): SGHTA, FQGTGA. The CDR3 length is 14 residues. The CDR3 nucleotides read TGTGCCAGCAGCCCCTCAAGACTAGGGGATGAGCAGTTCTTC. This sequence encodes CASSPSRLGDEQFF.